This T cell receptor (beta chain) was identified during a study of cytomegalovirus exposure and HLA in healthy donors. The study's findings and limits: Presence/absence analyses treated sequencing depth as roughly uniform across donors.

Notes on this clone: Its cognate antigen is unknown.

Germline V gene data show CDR1 as SGHRS and CDR2 as YFSETQ. The CDR3 has 14 amino acids. Germline trimming cut 5 bases from V and 5 bases from J; bases unmatched to any gene: 5. 13 Jbeta primers and 60 Vbeta primers were used for the PCR. Method: immunoSEQ multiplex PCR; TCRdb's copy keeps in-frame clones and lacks some. The data show some 190,000 clones, around 79% seen once. This receptor was identified in a woman between 50 and 59 years old in good health and CMV-seronegative. Sequencing was carried out using PBMCs. The V call is TRBV5-1, the J call TRBJ2-2; 8 bases fit TRBD1. CDR3 loop: CASRRTGSTGELFF. CDR3 bases: TGCGCCAGCAGACGGACAGGGTCAACCGGGGAGCTGTTTTTT.